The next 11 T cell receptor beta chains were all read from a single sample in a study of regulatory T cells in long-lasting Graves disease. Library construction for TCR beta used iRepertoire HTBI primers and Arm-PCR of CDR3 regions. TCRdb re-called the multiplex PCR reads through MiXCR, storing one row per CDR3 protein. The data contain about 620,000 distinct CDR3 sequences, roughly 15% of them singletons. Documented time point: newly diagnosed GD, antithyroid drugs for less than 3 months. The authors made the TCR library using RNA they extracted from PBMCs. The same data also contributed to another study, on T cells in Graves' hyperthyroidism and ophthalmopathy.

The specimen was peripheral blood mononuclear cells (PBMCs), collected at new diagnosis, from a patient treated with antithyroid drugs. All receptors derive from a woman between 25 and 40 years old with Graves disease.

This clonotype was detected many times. CDR3 DNA: TGTGCCAGCAGTTCCTCGGACCGGCGAGGAGCTTTCTTT. Residues: CASSSSDRRGAFF. The chain couples TRBV28 to TRBJ1-1, with D uncertain. Trimming took 4 bases from V and 10 from J, leaving 16 bases between them. The CDR3 sequence is 13 residues long. Germline-derived CDR1 and CDR2 are MDHEN and SYDVKM.

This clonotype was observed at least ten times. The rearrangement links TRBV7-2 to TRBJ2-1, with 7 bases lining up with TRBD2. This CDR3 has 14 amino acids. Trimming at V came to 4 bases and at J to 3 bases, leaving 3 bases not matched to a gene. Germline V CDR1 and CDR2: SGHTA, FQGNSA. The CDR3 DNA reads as TGTGCCAGCAGCTCGAGGGACTACTACAATGAGCAGTTCTTC. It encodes CASSSRDYYNEQFF. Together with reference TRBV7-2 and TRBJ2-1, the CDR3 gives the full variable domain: GAGVSQSPSNKVTEKGKDVELRCDPISGHTALYWYRQSLGQGLEFLIYFQGNSAPDKSGLPSDRFSAERTGGSVSTLTIQRTQQEDSAVYLCASSSRDYYNEQFFGPGTRLTVL.

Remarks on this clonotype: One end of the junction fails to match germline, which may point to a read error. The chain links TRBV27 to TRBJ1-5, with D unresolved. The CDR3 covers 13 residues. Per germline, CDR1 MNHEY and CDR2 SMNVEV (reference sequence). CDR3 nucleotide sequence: TGTGCCAGCAGTTTAAACAGCAATCAGCCCCAGCGTTTT. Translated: CASSLNSNQPQRF.

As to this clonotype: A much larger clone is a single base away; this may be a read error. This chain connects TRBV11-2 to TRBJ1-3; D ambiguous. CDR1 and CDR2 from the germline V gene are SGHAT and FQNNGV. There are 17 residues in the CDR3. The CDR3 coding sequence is TGTGCCAGCAGCTTGAGGGAAAGGTTTTTCTCTGGAAACGCCATATATTTT. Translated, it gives CASSLRERFFSGNAIYF.

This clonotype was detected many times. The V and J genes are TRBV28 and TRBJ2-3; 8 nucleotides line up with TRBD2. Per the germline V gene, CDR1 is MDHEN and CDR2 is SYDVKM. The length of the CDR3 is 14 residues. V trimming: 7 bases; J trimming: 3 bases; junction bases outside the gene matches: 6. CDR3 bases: TGTGCCAGCACGGGACTAGGAGTAACAGATACGCAGTATTTT. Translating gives CASTGLGVTDTQYF.

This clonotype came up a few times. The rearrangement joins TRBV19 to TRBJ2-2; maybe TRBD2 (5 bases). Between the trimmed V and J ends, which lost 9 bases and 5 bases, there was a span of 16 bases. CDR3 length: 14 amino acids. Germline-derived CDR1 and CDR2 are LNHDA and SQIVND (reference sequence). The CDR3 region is CASAPRTPTGELFF. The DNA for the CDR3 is TGTGCCAGCGCCCCCCGGACTCCGACCGGGGAGCTGTTTTTT.

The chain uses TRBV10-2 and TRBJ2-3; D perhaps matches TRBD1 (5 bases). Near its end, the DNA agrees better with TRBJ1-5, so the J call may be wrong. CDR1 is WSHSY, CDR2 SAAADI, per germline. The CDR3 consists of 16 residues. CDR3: CASSGTSGRTADTQHF. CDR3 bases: TGCGCCAGCAGCGGGACTAGCGGGAGAACAGCAGATACGCAGCATTTT.

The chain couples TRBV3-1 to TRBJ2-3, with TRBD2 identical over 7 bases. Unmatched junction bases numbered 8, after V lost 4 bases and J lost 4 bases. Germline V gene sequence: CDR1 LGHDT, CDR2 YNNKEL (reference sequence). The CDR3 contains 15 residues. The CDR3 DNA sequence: TGTGCCAGCAGCCCTACCGGGACTATTGCAGATACGCAGTATTTT. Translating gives CASSPTGTIADTQYF.

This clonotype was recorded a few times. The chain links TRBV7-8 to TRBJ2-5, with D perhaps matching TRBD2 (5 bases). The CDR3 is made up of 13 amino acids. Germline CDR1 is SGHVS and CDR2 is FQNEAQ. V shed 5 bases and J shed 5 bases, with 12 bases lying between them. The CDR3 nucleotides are TGTGCCAGCAGCAGACGGAGGTTGGAGACCCAGTACTTC. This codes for CASSRRRLETQYF.

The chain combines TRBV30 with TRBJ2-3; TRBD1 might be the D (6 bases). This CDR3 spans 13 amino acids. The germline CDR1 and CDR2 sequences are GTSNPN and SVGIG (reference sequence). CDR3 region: CACGQFSTDTQYF. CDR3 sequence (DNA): TGTGCATGCGGACAGTTTAGCACAGATACGCAGTATTTT.

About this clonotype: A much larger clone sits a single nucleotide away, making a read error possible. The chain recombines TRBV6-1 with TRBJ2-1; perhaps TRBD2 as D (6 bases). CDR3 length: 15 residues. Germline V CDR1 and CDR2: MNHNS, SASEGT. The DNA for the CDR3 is TGTTCCAGCAGGGCCCGGGACGGGGGAAACAATGAGCAGTTCTTC. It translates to CSSRARDGGNNEQFF.